This TCR beta chain was recovered during a study of blood T cell repertoires in COVID-19. As for the study in general: Samples of COVID-19 (acute and convalescent) were obtained from the United States, Italy and Spain. From T cells, B-cell-depleted T cells, or PBMCs came the material, which was cDNA or gDNA.

This CDR3 is 20 amino acids long. In the original processing: The assay estimated nucleated cells by amplifying reference gene primers. TCRdb keeps only in-frame clones here, not all; method: immunoSEQ multiplex PCR. That table supplies the V and J calls and clone size; D and trimming were determined from the DNA. The sample holds under 200,000 clones; roughly 90% are singletons and the top ten take less than 2.5%. Sequenced: peripheral blood. J is TRBJ2-1 and V is TRBV12-2; TRBD1, the table's D call, was not compared with the DNA. TRBV12-2 constitutes a pseudogene. The TCR comes from a man aged 18 to 30 with acute or convalescent COVID-19. This CDR3 is CASRLSRSLRDRGSYNEQFF. CDR3 coding DNA: TGTGCAAGTCGCTTGTCGAGGTCTTTGAGGGACAGGGGATCATACAATGAGCAGTTCTTC.